This paragraph covers one T cell receptor (beta chain) sequence. This specimen comes from a study of blood T cell repertoires in COVID-19. Study at large: Sites in the United States, Italy and Spain provided acute and convalescent COVID-19 samples. The analysed material was cDNA or gDNA that came from T cells, B-cell-depleted T cells, or PBMCs.

In the authors' workflow: Amplification from reference gene primers served as the basis for estimated nucleated cell counts. Only in-frame clones appear in the TCRdb table, and some are missing; sequencing was by immunoSEQ multiplex PCR. V and J calls and clone size are copied from that table; D and trimming were computed from the DNA. The table records about 200,000 clones, over 80% of them present only once. The germline V gene has CDR1 LNHDA and CDR2 SQIVND (reference sequence). There are 13 residues in the CDR3. V shed 6 bases and J shed 3 bases, with 12 bases lying between them. The rearrangement links TRBV19 to TRBJ2-7; the D gene is possibly TRBD1 (6 bases). This clonotype was obtained from a man aged 35 to 55 with acute or convalescent COVID-19. Specimen: peripheral blood. This CDR3 is CASSLNRDYEQYF. For the CDR3, the DNA is TGTGCCAGTAGCCTCAACAGGGACTACGAGCAGTACTTC. Combining the CDR3 with reference TRBV19 and TRBJ2-7 gives the whole variable domain DGGITQSPKYLFRKEGQNVTLSCEQNLNHDAMYWYRQDPGQGLRLIYYSQIVNDFQKGDIAEGYSVSREKKESFPLTVTSAQKNPTAFYLCASSLNRDYEQYFGPGTRLTVT.